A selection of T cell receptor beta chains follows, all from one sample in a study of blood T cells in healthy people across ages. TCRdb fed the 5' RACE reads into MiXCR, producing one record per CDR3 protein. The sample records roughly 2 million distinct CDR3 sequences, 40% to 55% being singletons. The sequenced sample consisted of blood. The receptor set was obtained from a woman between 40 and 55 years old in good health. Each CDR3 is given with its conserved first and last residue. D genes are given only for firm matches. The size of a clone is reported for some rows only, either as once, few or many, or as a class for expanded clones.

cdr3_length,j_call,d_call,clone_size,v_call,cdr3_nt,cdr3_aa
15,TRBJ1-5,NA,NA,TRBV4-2,TGTGCCAGCAGCCCAAATAGATATAGCAATCAGCCCCAGCATTTT,CASSPNRYSNQPQHF
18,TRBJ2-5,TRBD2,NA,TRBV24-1,TGTGCCACCAGTGATCCGGGACTAGCGGGGGGTCCTCAAGAGACCCAGTACTTC,CATSDPGLAGGPQETQYF
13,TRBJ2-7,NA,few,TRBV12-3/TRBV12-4,TGTGCCAGCAGCCCCCGCGGAGCGCGCGAGCAGTACTTC,CASSPRGAREQYF
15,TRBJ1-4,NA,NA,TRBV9,TGTGCCAGCAGCGCTTCGGGACGCCTTAATGAAAAACTGTTTTTT,CASSASGRLNEKLFF
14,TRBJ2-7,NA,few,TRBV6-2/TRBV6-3,TGTGCCAGCAGTTCTGCGGTGTGGGACTACGAGCAGTACTTC,CASSSAVWDYEQYF
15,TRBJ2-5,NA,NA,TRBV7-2,TGTGCCAGCAGCTTAATAGGATGGGGGGCAGAGACCCAGTACTTC,CASSLIGWGAETQYF
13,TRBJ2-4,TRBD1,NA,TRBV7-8,TGTGCCAGCAGCGGACAGGGCGGAAACATTCAGTACTTC,CASSGQGGNIQYF
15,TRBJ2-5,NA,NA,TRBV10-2,TGCGCCAGCCGGGACCCCCTAGTGAGGCAAGAGACCCAGTACTTC,CASRDPLVRQETQYF
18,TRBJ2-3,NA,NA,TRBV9,TGTGCCAGCAGCGTCGGGCGGATTAGGCTAGCCGGCACAGATACGCAGTATTTT,CASSVGRIRLAGTDTQYF
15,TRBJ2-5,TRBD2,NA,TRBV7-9,TGTGCCAGCAGCTTAGCGGCGGGGGTTCAAAAGACCCAGTACTTC,CASSLAAGVQKTQYF
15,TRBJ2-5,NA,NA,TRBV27,TGTGCCAGCAGTCCCTGGACAGGGAGGGAAGAGACCCAGTACTTC,CASSPWTGREETQYF
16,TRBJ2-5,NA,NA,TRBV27,TGTGCCAGCAGTTTATCTCCAGACCAAGGAAGGGGGACCCAGTACTTC,CASSLSPDQGRGTQYF
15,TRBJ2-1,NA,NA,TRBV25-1,TGTGCCAGCAGTGCCGTCAACAGAGAAAACAATGAGCAGTTCTTC,CASSAVNRENNEQFF
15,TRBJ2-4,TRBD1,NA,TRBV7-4,TGTGCCAGCGGCCGGGACAGGGTCTCCAAAAACATTCAGTACTTC,CASGRDRVSKNIQYF
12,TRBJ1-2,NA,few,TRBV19,TGTGCCAGTAGTCACCCTACGTATGGCTACACCTTC,CASSHPTYGYTF
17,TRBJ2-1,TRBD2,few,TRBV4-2,TGTGCCAGCAGCCAAGCCACAAGGGGACTAGCGGAAATTGAGCAGTTCTTC,CASSQATRGLAEIEQFF
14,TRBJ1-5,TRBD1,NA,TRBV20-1,TGCGGGACCGGGACAGAATATAGCAATCAGCCCCAGCATTTT,CGTGTEYSNQPQHF
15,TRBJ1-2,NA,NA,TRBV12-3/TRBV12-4,TGTGCCAGCAGTTATCCCCCCCCGCAGGGAGGTGGCTACACCTTC,CASSYPPPQGGGYTF
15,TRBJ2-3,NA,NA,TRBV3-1,TGTGCCAGCAGCCAACCCATGGGGGGCACAGATACGCAGTATTTT,CASSQPMGGTDTQYF
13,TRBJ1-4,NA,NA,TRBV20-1,TGCAGTGCTAGCGGACTACGTAGGGAAAAACTGTTTTTT,CSASGLRREKLFF
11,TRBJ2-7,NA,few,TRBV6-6,TGTGCCAGCAGTGTAGGGTTGGAGCAGTACTTC,CASSVGLEQYF
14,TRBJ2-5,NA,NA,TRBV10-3,TGTGCCATCAGACCGACAGGAAATTCGAAGACCCAGTACTTC,CAIRPTGNSKTQYF
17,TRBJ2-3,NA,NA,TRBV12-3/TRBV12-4,TGTGCCAGCAGCCCCCGGTGGGGGGGCGCTAGCACAGATACGCAGTATTTT,CASSPRWGGASTDTQYF
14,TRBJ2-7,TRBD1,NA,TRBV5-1,TGCGCCAGCAGCTCCAGACAGGGTAACTACGGGCAGTACTTC,CASSSRQGNYGQYF
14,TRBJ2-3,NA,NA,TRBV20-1,TGCAGTGCTAGAGCTAGCGTCGGCACAGATACGCAGTATTTT,CSARASVGTDTQYF
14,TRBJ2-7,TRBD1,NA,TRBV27,TGTGCCAGCAGTTACAGGGGGGTGGGGAGTGAGCAGTACTTC,CASSYRGVGSEQYF